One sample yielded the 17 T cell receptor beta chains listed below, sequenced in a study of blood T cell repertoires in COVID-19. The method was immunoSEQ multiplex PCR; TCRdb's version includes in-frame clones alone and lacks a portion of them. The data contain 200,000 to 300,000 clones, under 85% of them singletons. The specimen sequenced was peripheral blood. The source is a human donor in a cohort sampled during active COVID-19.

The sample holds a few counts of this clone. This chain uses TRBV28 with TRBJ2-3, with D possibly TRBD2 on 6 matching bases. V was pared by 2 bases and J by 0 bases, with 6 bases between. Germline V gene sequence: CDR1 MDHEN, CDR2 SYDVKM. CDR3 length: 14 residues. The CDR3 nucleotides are TGTGCCAGCAGTTTAGGGACTAGCACAGATACGCAGTATTTT. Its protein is CASSLGTSTDTQYF.

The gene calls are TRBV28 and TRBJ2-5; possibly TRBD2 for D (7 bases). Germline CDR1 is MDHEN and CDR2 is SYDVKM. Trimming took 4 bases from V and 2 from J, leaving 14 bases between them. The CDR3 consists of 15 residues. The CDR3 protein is CASSSRGGKQETQYF. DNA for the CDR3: TGTGCCAGCAGTTCCAGGGGAGGGAAACAAGAGACCCAGTACTTC. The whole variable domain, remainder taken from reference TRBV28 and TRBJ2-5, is DVKVTQSSRYLVKRTGEKVFLECVQDMDHENMFWYRQDPGLGLRLIYFSYDVKMKEKGDIPEGYSVSREKKERFSLILESASTNQTSMYLCASSSRGGKQETQYFGPGTRLLVL.

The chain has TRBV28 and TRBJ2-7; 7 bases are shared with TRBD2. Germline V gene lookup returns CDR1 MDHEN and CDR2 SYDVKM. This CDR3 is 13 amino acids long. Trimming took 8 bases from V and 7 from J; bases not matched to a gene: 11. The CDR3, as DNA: TGTGCCAGCTCGATAGGTGTGGGGGGGGAGCAGTACTTC. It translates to CASSIGVGGEQYF.

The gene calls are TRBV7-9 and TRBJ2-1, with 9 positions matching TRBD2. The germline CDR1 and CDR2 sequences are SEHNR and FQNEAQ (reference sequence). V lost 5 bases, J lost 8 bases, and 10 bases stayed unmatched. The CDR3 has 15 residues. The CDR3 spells CASSPLAGSADEQFF. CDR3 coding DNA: TGTGCCAGCAGCCCTCTAGCGGGGTCTGCGGATGAGCAGTTCTTC.

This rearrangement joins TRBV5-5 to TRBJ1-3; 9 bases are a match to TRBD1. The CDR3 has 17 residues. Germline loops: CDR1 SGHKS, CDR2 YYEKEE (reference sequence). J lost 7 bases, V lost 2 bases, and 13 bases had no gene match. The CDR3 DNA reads TGTGCCAGCAGCTTTACGGGTGGACAGGGGTTAGTGAACACCATATATTTT. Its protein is CASSFTGGQGLVNTIYF.

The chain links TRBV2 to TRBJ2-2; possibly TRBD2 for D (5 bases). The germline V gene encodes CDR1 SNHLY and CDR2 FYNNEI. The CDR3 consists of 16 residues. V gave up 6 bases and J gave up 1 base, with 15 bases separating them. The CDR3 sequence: CASRKEGVRNTGELFF. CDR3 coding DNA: TGTGCCAGCAGAAAAGAGGGAGTACGGAACACCGGGGAGCTGTTTTTT.

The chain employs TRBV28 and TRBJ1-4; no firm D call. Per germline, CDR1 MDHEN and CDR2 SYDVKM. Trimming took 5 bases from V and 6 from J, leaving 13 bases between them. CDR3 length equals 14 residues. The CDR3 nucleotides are TGTGCCAGCAGTCTGTACGCGGGCGATGAAAAACTGTTTTTT. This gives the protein CASSLYAGDEKLFF.

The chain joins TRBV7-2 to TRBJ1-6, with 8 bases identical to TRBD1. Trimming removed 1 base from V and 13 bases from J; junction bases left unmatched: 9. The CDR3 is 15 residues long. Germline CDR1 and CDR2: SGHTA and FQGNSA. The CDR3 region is CASSLGTGTKVPLHF. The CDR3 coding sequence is TGTGCCAGCAGCTTAGGGACAGGGACGAAGGTCCCCCTCCACTTT.

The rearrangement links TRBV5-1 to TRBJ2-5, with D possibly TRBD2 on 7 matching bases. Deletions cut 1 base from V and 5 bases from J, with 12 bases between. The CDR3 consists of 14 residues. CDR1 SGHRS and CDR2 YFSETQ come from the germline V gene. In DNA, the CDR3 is TGCGCCAGCAGCTTGACAGGGAGGGCGGAGACCCAGTACTTC. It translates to CASSLTGRAETQYF.

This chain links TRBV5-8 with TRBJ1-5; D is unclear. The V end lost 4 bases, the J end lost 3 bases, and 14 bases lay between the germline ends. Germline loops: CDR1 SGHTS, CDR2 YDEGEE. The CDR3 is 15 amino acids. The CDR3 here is CASSAGRVPNQPQHF. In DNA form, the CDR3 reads TGTGCCAGCAGCGCTGGGAGGGTTCCCAATCAGCCCCAGCATTTT.

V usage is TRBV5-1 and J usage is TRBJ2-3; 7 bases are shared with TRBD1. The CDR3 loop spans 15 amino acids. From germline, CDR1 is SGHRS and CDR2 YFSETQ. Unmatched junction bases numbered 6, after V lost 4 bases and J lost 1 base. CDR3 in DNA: TGCGCCAGCAGCCCCCCCCAGGGGGGCACAGATACGCAGTATTTT. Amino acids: CASSPPQGGTDTQYF.

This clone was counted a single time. The CDR3 coding sequence is TGTGCCAGTAGTAGGGACAGGGCCATAAGCACAGATACGCAGTATTTT. This sequence encodes CASSRDRAISTDTQYF. The J gene is TRBJ2-3, the V gene TRBV19; TRBD1 matches at 9 bases. Per germline, CDR1 LNHDA and CDR2 SQIVND (reference sequence). J was trimmed by 0 bases and V by 4 bases; bases with no gene match: 5. CDR3 length: 16 amino acids.

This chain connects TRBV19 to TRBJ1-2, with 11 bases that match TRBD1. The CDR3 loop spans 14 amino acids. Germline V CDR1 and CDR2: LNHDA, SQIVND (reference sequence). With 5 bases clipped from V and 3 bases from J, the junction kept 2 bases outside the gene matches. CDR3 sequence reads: CASSPDRGHYGYTF. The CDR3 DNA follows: TGTGCCAGTAGTCCGGACAGGGGGCACTATGGCTACACCTTC.

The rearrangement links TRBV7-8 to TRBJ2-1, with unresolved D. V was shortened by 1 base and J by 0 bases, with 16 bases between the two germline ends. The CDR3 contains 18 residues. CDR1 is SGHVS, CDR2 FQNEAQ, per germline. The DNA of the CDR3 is TGTGCCAGCAGCTTAGTGCGGCGACGGAAGAGCTCCTACAATGAGCAGTTCTTC. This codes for CASSLVRRRKSSYNEQFF. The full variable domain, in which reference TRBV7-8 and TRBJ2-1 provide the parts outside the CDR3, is GAGVSQSPRYKVAKRGQDVALRCDPISGHVSLFWYQQALGQGPEFLTYFQNEAQLDKSGLPSDRFFAERPEGSVSTLKIQRTQQEDSAVYLCASSLVRRRKSSYNEQFFGPGTRLTVL.

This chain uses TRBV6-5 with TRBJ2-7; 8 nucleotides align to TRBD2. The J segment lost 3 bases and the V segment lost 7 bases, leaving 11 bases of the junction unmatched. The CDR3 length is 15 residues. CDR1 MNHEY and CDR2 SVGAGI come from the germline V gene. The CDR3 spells CASNRIAGGFYEQYF. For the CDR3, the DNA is TGTGCCAGCAATAGAATCGCGGGAGGATTCTACGAGCAGTACTTC.

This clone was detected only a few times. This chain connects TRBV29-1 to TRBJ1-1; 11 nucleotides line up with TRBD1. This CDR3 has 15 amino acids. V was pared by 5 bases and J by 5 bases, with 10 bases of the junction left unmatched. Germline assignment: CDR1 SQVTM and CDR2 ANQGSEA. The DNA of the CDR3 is TGCAGCGTTTCCGGGACAGGGGGAGGTCGGACTGAAGCTTTCTTT. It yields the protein CSVSGTGGGRTEAFF.

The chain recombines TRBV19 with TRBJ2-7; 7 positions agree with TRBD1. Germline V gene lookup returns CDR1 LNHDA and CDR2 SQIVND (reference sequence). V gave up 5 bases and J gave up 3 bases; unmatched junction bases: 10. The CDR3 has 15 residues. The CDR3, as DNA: TGTGCCAGTAGTCCCTATCGGGACAGTCACTACGAGCAGTACTTC. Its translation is CASSPYRDSHYEQYF.